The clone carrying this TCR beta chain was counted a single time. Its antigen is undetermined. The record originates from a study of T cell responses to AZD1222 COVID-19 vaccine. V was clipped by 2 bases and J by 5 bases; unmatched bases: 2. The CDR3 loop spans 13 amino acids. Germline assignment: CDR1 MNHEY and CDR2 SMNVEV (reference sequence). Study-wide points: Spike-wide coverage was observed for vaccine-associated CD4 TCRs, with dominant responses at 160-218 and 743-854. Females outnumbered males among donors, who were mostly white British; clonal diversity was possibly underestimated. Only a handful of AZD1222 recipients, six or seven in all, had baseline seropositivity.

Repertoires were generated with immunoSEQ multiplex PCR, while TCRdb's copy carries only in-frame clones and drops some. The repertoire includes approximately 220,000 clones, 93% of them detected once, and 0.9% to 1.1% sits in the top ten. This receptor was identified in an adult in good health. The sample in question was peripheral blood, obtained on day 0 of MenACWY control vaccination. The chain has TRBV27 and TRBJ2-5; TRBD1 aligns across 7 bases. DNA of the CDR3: TGTGCCAGCAGTTTAGTACAGGGGGAGACCCAGTACTTC. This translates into CASSLVQGETQYF.